This T cell receptor (beta chain) was found in a study of OX40 agonist ivuxolimab in advanced cancers. Broadly, across the study: Ivuxolimab, which targeted the costimulatory receptor OX40 (CD134), was an agonistic, fully human IgG2 monoclonal antibody. Prior anti-PD-1, anti-PD-L1 or anti-CTLA-4 therapy was permitted, and checkpoint inhibitors had been received by around 40% of dose-escalation patients. Intravenous ivuxolimab was administered to patients every 2 weeks at six dose levels: 0.01, 0.1, 0.3, 1.5, 3 and 10 mg/kg. Of the 50 to 55 patients in dose escalation, 19 had hepatocellular carcinoma, some 15 had melanoma, 9 had renal cell carcinoma and 9 had head and neck cancer. The point of sequencing TCRbeta in the periphery was to test whether ivuxolimab changed TCR sequence diversity and drove clonal T-cell expansion. The paper reports the monotherapy dose-escalation portion (N ≈ 50 patients) of the phase I ivuxolimab trial. In the dose-escalation cohort, approximately 82% of patients were male, and the mean age was approximately 60 years, with a range of roughly 23 to 85. Partial responses occurred in three dose-escalation patients, of whom one had hepatocellular carcinoma and two had cutaneous melanoma.

The investigation overall reported the following: At doses of 0.1 to 3.0 mg/kg, clonal expansion of both CD4+ and CD8+ T cells in blood was seen between baseline and week 6. In the 0.1-3.0 mg/kg groups, partial responders were among the patients with the lowest normalized peripheral clonal expansion, particularly in CD8+ T cells. After ivuxolimab, more expanded clones were found on average in CD8+ T cells than in CD4+ T cells. Low levels of normalized T-cell clonal expansion were also shown by some nonresponding patients. Which antigens the clonally expanded peripheral T cells were specific for was not determined.

Trimming removed 2 bases from V and 8 bases from J, leaving 16 bases between the germline ends. From the cysteine through the phenylalanine, the CDR3 covers 14 amino acids. Only the CDR3 region is kept as DNA, spanning 42 bases read in frame from base 1. CDR1 is given as SGHAT and CDR2 as FQDESV, both from the germline V gene (reference sequence). Patients with autoimmune disease history or receiving systemic immunosuppression were excluded from the trial. Peripheral blood for TCR sequencing was collected from all dose cohorts at baseline, on cycle 4 day 1, and on cycle 7 day 1. Samples came from an open-label, multicenter, first-in-human phase I dose-escalation trial of ivuxolimab. Adults with locally advanced or metastatic melanoma, renal cell, hepatocellular, or head and neck squamous cell carcinoma were enrolled in the trial. Before TCR sequencing, CD4+ T cells and CD8+ T cells from peripheral blood were sorted into separate populations.

Details on this clone: No cognate antigen has been identified for it. Per-base quality was not reported, and no clone a single base away is much larger than it.

For sequencing of the TCRbeta CDR3 region, genomic DNA was extracted from the sorted cells. The immunoSEQ Assay was used for sequencing of TCRbeta CDR3 regions. TCRdb retrieved this table from immuneACCESS and kept in-frame rearrangements only. Not all clones are present; in checked studies, unresolved V genes account for under half, and no reason is known for the remainder. The sample has roughly 84,000 clones on record, 81% of them singletons. The ten largest make up 3.5% to 6% of the sample. The TCR was taken from an adult with an advanced solid tumor such as melanoma, head and neck, liver or kidney cancer. The chain is made from TRBV11-1 and TRBJ2-7; the D gene is perhaps TRBD2, on 5 matching bases. The material was CD4+ or CD8+ T cells sorted from blood, obtained in a trial of the OX40 agonist ivuxolimab. The DNA sequence follows: TGTGCCAGCAGCTTAAGTAGTTTCGGGGTCAAGCAGTACTTC. Its coded protein is CASSLSSFGVKQYF.